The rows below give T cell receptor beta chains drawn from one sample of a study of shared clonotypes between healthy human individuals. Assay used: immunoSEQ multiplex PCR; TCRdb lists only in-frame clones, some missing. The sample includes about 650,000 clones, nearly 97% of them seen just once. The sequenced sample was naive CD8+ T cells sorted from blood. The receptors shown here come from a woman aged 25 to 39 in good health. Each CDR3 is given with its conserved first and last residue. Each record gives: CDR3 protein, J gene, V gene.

CDR3: CASSFGGYQETQYF
J: TRBJ2-5
V: TRBV5-4

CDR3: CASSAGQGAGYEQYF
J: NA
V: TRBV5-6

CDR3: CASSPGTSGYNEQFF
J: TRBJ2-1
V: TRBV27

CDR3: CATRPGTGFPEQYF
J: TRBJ2-7
V: TRBV6-1

CDR3: CASNKTTGGLVTEAFF
J: TRBJ1-1
V: TRBV27

CDR3: CASSVLPGAVSNEQYF
J: TRBJ2-7
V: TRBV9

CDR3: CASSLSAGGPHEQYF
J: TRBJ2-7
V: TRBV5-4

CDR3: CASSQYVGSGGQQYF
J: TRBJ2-7
V: TRBV16

CDR3: CASGAISGFSYEQYF
J: TRBJ2-7
V: TRBV2

CDR3: CASSPGTGGIYGYTF
J: TRBJ1-2
V: TRBV11-1

CDR3: CASSAIQRSNQPQHF
J: TRBJ1-5
V: TRBV19

CDR3: CASSPGQGYGELFF
J: TRBJ2-2
V: TRBV27

CDR3: CASRPSSGYEQYF
J: TRBJ2-7
V: TRBV6-1

CDR3: CASSEAANYGYTF
J: TRBJ1-2
V: TRBV6-4

CDR3: CASSHWSQNTGELFF
J: TRBJ2-2
V: TRBV14

CDR3: CSVGGGRAPDTQYF
J: TRBJ2-3
V: TRBV29-1

CDR3: CASSLGPSTSGGFNYEQYF
J: TRBJ2-7
V: TRBV28

CDR3: CASSLLGLAGLGSEQYF
J: TRBJ2-7
V: TRBV28

CDR3: CASSPRPGEGLEQYF
J: TRBJ2-7
V: TRBV27

CDR3: CATRDLGLAGGTSYEQYF
J: TRBJ2-7
V: TRBV15

CDR3: CAISDQTSGHYEQYF
J: TRBJ2-7
V: TRBV10-3

CDR3: CASSLAWVQYF
J: TRBJ2-3
V: TRBV5-6

CDR3: CASSDWDRERSETQYF
J: TRBJ2-5
V: TRBV6-1

CDR3: CASSLGAGMNTEAFF
J: TRBJ1-1
V: TRBV11-3

CDR3: CASSPPGQGMSYEQYF
J: TRBJ2-7
V: TRBV19

CDR3: CASSLHPGQRYEQYF
J: TRBJ2-7
V: TRBV7-2

CDR3: CASRRTSGSTDTQYF
J: TRBJ2-3
V: TRBV6-5

CDR3: CASSFGLDTQYF
J: TRBJ2-3
V: TRBV28

CDR3: CASSLGFLVGTDTQYF
J: TRBJ2-3
V: TRBV5-6

CDR3: CASSTSGTSGGVSYEQYF
J: TRBJ2-7
V: TRBV5-6

CDR3: CASSPGGGMGAETQYF
J: TRBJ2-5
V: TRBV28

CDR3: CSVEQSGSSYNEQFF
J: TRBJ2-1
V: TRBV29-1

CDR3: CASSQEPPLDEQYF
J: TRBJ2-7
V: TRBV14

CDR3: CASSLLGGRGTDTQYF
J: TRBJ2-3
V: TRBV27

CDR3: CASSFPRDGPGYEQYF
J: TRBJ2-7
V: TRBV27

CDR3: CASSQGVNQPQHF
J: TRBJ1-5
V: TRBV5-6

CDR3: CASSQETGVSNEQFF
J: TRBJ2-1
V: TRBV4-1

CDR3: CASSLGGDTQYF
J: TRBJ2-3
V: TRBV28

CDR3: CATSRGSHTAGLWGNEQFF
J: TRBJ2-1
V: TRBV15

CDR3: CASSLSFGAGDNEQFF
J: TRBJ2-1
V: TRBV27

CDR3: CASSGNRDSYFSGNTIYF
J: TRBJ1-3
V: TRBV6-1